A single sample is the source of the 29 T cell receptor beta chains below, sequenced in a study of T cell responses to AZD1222 COVID-19 vaccine. Method: immunoSEQ multiplex PCR; TCRdb's copy keeps in-frame clones and lacks some. The profile shows roughly 200,000 clones, 85% to 95% of them singletons. Sequencing was performed on peripheral blood, taken 28 days after the second dose of the MenACWY control vaccine. All receptors come from an adult who received the MenACWY meningococcal vaccine as a control.

The rearrangement uses TRBV7-9 and TRBJ2-4; 7 nucleotides align to TRBD1. V trimming: 6 bases; J trimming: 1 base; junction bases outside the gene matches: 9. The CDR3 spans 16 residues. CDR1 is SEHNR, CDR2 FQNEAQ, per germline (reference sequence). In nucleotides, the CDR3 is TGTGCCAGCAGTCCACAGGGGATGGCGGCCAAAAACATTCAGTACTTC. It encodes CASSPQGMAAKNIQYF.

V gene TRBV6-6 combines with J gene TRBJ1-4; 7 nucleotides align to TRBD1. The ends lost 5 bases at V and 8 bases at J; junction bases unmatched: 11. The CDR3 has 15 residues. Per the germline V gene, CDR1 is MNHNY and CDR2 is SVGAGI (reference sequence). The CDR3 spells CASSPTGALSEKLFF. DNA for the CDR3: TGTGCCAGCAGTCCTACAGGGGCTTTATCCGAAAAACTGTTTTTT.

The V and J genes are TRBV10-3 and TRBJ2-1; the D is unclear. The CDR3 is 14 amino acids. Trimming pared 0 bases from V and 4 bases from J, leaving 7 bases between. Germline V CDR1 and CDR2: ENHRY, SYGVKD. The CDR3 loop reads CAISESTAYNEQFF. CDR3 DNA sequence: TGTGCCATCAGTGAGTCGACGGCTTACAATGAGCAGTTCTTC.

The chain is built from TRBV25-1 and TRBJ1-2, with D possibly TRBD1 on 5 matching bases. V gave up 11 bases and J gave up 5 bases, with 18 bases separating them. The CDR3 is made up of 13 amino acids. Germline CDR1 and CDR2: MGHDK and SYGVNS. The CDR3: CASSRGRSYGYTF. In DNA form, the CDR3 reads TGTGCCTCCAGTAGGGGCAGAAGTTATGGCTACACCTTC.

The CDR3 protein is CASSSPGTSGIRNNEQFF. CDR3 nucleotide sequence: TGTGCCAGCAGCTCCCCCGGGACTAGCGGGATACGAAACAATGAGCAGTTCTTC. The chain carries TRBV7-9 and TRBJ2-1; TRBD2 matches at 13 bases. CDR3 length equals 18 residues. In germline, CDR1 is SEHNR, CDR2 FQNEAQ (reference sequence). V gave up 4 bases and J gave up 5 bases; unmatched junction bases: 11.

The rearrangement joins TRBV4-2 to TRBJ1-2; TRBD1 agrees at 11 bases. Germline lookup yields CDR1 LGHNA and CDR2 YNFKEQ. V lost 4 bases to trimming and J lost 6 bases; unmatched junction nucleotides: 4. The CDR3 loop spans 14 amino acids. CDR3 DNA: TGTGCCAGCAGCCGCGGGGACAGGGGGGATGGCTACACCTTC. Its translation is CASSRGDRGDGYTF.

V is TRBV5-1 and J is TRBJ1-2; D is undetermined. Germline V gene data show CDR1 as SGHRS and CDR2 as YFSETQ. V shed 0 bases and J shed 7 bases, with 10 bases lying between them. The CDR3 is 13 residues long. Here the CDR3 reads CASSLEVGFGYTF. The CDR3 nucleotides are TGCGCCAGCAGCTTGGAGGTAGGATTTGGCTACACCTTC.

The sample holds one count of this clone. This chain connects TRBV4-3 to TRBJ1-2; the match to TRBD1 covers 9 bases. The V gene end was trimmed by 3 bases and the J gene end by 2 bases; junction bases not matched to a gene: 7. The germline CDR1 and CDR2 sequences are LGHNA and YSLEER. The CDR3 extends over 16 amino acids. CDR3 residues: CASSHPRTGVNYGYTF. The DNA for the CDR3 is TGCGCCAGCAGCCACCCCAGGACAGGGGTAAACTATGGCTACACCTTC.

The chain is built from TRBV2 and TRBJ1-2; 8 nucleotides agree with TRBD1. CDR1 is SNHLY and CDR2 is FYNNEI in the germline V gene. The CDR3 totals 12 residues. Trimming removed 4 bases from V and 7 bases from J; junction bases left unmatched: 2. DNA of the CDR3: TGTGCCAGCAGTGCAGGGACAGGTGGCTACACCTTC. Its protein product is CASSAGTGGYTF.

Remarks on this clone: The same CDR3 also results from other DNA sequences found in this sample. The chain links TRBV7-2 to TRBJ1-5; tentative D call: TRBD1 (5 bases). V was clipped by 0 bases and J by 3 bases, with 9 bases between them. The germline V gene encodes CDR1 SGHTA and CDR2 FQGNSA. The CDR3 covers 15 residues. The CDR3: CASSLAGQPNQPQHF. The CDR3 DNA is TGTGCCAGCAGCTTAGCGGGGCAGCCCAATCAGCCCCAGCATTTT.

The chain carries TRBV5-5 and TRBJ1-2; D uncertain. Germline V gene data show CDR1 as SGHKS and CDR2 as YYEKEE (reference sequence). V lost 4 bases to trimming and J lost 3 bases, with 10 bases between them. The CDR3 is made up of 13 amino acids. Written as DNA, the CDR3 is TGTGCCAGCAGCAAGCGCGAGGACTATGGCTACACCTTC. The encoded protein is CASSKREDYGYTF.

The CDR3 region has the DNA TGTGCCAGCAACCGGGACAGGGGGCTCGGAGGCTACACCTTC. Its protein is CASNRDRGLGGYTF. The J gene is TRBJ1-2, the V gene TRBV6-5; 12 nucleotides line up with TRBD1. Germline V lookup: CDR1 MNHEY, CDR2 SVGAGI. The V and J ends lost 7 bases and 8 bases, in that order; junction bases with no gene match: 8. The CDR3 has 14 residues.

This clone was seen a few times. The chain has TRBV3-1 (or the pseudogene TRBV3-2) and TRBJ2-7; 10 nucleotides match TRBD1. This CDR3 spans 16 amino acids. Per the germline V gene, CDR1 is LGHDT and CDR2 is YNNKEL (reference sequence). The J segment lost 3 bases and the V segment lost 4 bases, leaving 9 bases of the junction unmatched. The CDR3 bases are TGTGCCAGCAGCCCACTAGGAGGGACAGGGGTCTACGAGCAGTACTTC. This sequence encodes CASSPLGGTGVYEQYF.

The chain couples TRBV7-2 to TRBJ2-1; no definite D call. This CDR3 has 11 residues. V was shortened by 2 bases and J by 7 bases, with 3 bases between the two germline ends. Per the germline V gene, CDR1 is SGHTA and CDR2 is FQGNSA. CDR3 coding DNA: TGTGCCAGCAGCTTAATGAATGAGCAGTTCTTC. Amino acids: CASSLMNEQFF.

The CDR3 DNA reads as TGCAGCGTTGTGTCCGATCCCACCTCCTACGAGCAGTACTTC. Its protein is CSVVSDPTSYEQYF. The J gene is TRBJ2-7, the V gene TRBV29-1; D is uncertain. Trimming pared 4 bases from V and 0 bases from J, leaving 13 bases between. Germline V gene lookup returns CDR1 SQVTM and CDR2 ANQGSEA. The CDR3 is 14 residues long.

This chain connects TRBV11-1 to TRBJ2-7, with 7 bases identical to TRBD1. Germline CDR1 SGHAT, CDR2 FQDESV (reference sequence). V lost 4 bases and J lost 4; bases outside the gene matches: 4. The CDR3 length is 13 residues. The CDR3 reads CASSSLQGYEQYF. In DNA form, the CDR3 reads TGTGCCAGCAGCTCGCTACAGGGGTACGAGCAGTACTTC.

This clone showed up just a few times. The chain employs TRBV5-4 and TRBJ2-7; 9 bases align to TRBD2. After removal of 4 bases from V and 5 bases from J, the junction contained 10 bases not matched to a gene. Germline V gene sequence: CDR1 SGHNT, CDR2 YYREEE (reference sequence). CDR3 length: 15 residues. The CDR3 reads CASSAPGLALHEQYF. The CDR3 nucleotides are TGTGCCAGCAGCGCTCCGGGACTAGCTCTCCACGAGCAGTACTTC.

The chain uses TRBV7-2 and TRBJ2-7; D ambiguous. CDR3 length: 14 residues. V dropped 5 bases and J dropped 3 bases, with 14 bases sitting between them. Germline CDR1 SGHTA, CDR2 FQGNSA. Written as DNA, the CDR3 is TGTGCCAGCAGCCCCAAAGGAGTTTTCTACGAGCAGTACTTC. It codes for CASSPKGVFYEQYF.

The chain employs TRBV19 and TRBJ1-1, with D perhaps TRBD1 (6 bases). Trimming removed 7 bases from V and 5 bases from J, with 14 bases in between. The CDR3 runs 13 residues. In germline, CDR1 is LNHDA, CDR2 SQIVND (reference sequence). This CDR3 is CASTRGRGTEAFF. CDR3 DNA: TGTGCCAGTACCAGGGGCAGGGGAACTGAAGCTTTCTTT.

The chain links TRBV15 to TRBJ2-7, with 7 positions matching TRBD1. Germline V gene data show CDR1 as LNHNV and CDR2 as YYDKDF (reference sequence). The CDR3 spans 15 residues. The V gene end was trimmed by 3 bases and the J gene end by 0 bases; junction bases not matched to a gene: 5. The CDR3 loop reads CATSSAGGSSYEQYF. The CDR3 DNA is TGTGCCACCAGCAGTGCAGGGGGTAGCTCCTACGAGCAGTACTTC.

V usage is TRBV2 and J usage is TRBJ2-2; tentative D call: TRBD2 (6 bases). The CDR3 length is 13 residues. Germline CDR1 is SNHLY and CDR2 is FYNNEI. Trimming took off 11 bases at V and 3 bases at J, with 13 bases between the two ends. The CDR3 spells CACTRRDTGELFF. DNA for the CDR3: TGTGCCTGTACTAGGAGGGACACCGGGGAGCTGTTTTTT.

This chain connects TRBV6-2 or TRBV6-3 to TRBJ1-2, with TRBD1 as a possible D gene (6 bases). Trimming pared 5 bases from V and 3 bases from J, leaving 7 bases between. Germline values: CDR1 MNHEY, CDR2 SVGEGT. The CDR3 has 12 residues. CDR3 in amino acids: CASSGGDYGYTF. CDR3 DNA sequence: TGTGCCAGCAGTGGGGGCGACTATGGCTACACCTTC.

The chain carries TRBV5-1 and TRBJ1-2; a possible D gene is TRBD1 (5 bases). The CDR3 runs to 14 residues. V lost 2 bases, J lost 8 bases, and 16 bases lay in between. Germline loops: CDR1 SGHRS, CDR2 YFSETQ. The CDR3 protein is CASSLEAGTKGYTF. CDR3 DNA sequence: TGCGCCAGCAGCTTAGAGGCAGGGACTAAGGGCTACACCTTC.

The V call is TRBV5-1, the J call TRBJ1-5; D is possibly TRBD1 (5 bases). CDR1 and CDR2 from the germline V gene are SGHRS and YFSETQ. The CDR3 contains 15 residues. Trimming took off 4 bases at V and 0 bases at J, with 11 bases between the two ends. CDR3 residues: CASSPGTYSNQPQHF. CDR3 in DNA: TGCGCCAGCAGCCCCGGGACCTATAGCAATCAGCCCCAGCATTTT.

V gene TRBV9 combines with J gene TRBJ2-3, with no clear D. Trimming stripped 0 bases from V and 2 bases from J, with 10 bases between. The germline CDR1 and CDR2 sequences are SGDLS and YYNGEE. This CDR3 is built from 15 residues. CDR3 in amino acids: CASSVGAAYTDTQYF. In DNA form, the CDR3 reads TGTGCCAGCAGCGTAGGGGCAGCTTACACAGATACGCAGTATTTT.

The V and J genes are TRBV27 and TRBJ2-1; 10 positions agree with TRBD1. Trimming removed 5 bases from V and 2 bases from J; junction bases left unmatched: 6. CDR3 length: 16 residues. The V gene's germline CDR1 is MNHEY and CDR2 SMNVEV (reference sequence). This chain's CDR3 is CASSPPGTGAYNEQFF. The CDR3 DNA sequence: TGTGCCAGCAGTCCCCCCGGGACAGGGGCCTACAATGAGCAGTTCTTC.

The V call is TRBV6-2 or TRBV6-3, the J call TRBJ2-7; 7 nucleotides match TRBD2. This CDR3 has 20 residues. J gave up 3 bases and V 5 bases, and 25 bases lay outside the gene matches. CDR1 and CDR2 (germline): MNHEY, SVGEGT. The CDR3 here is CASSTKFRGPGGLAYYEQYF. The CDR3 nucleotides read TGTGCCAGCAGTACAAAATTCCGGGGCCCGGGGGGTCTAGCGTACTACGAGCAGTACTTC.

V is TRBV28 and J is TRBJ2-3; D unclear. V lost 5 bases to trimming and J lost 11 bases, with 14 bases between them. Germline CDR1 and CDR2: MDHEN and SYDVKM. The CDR3 length is 12 residues. The CDR3 reads CASSMQHSGQYF. CDR3 DNA sequence: TGTGCCAGCAGTATGCAGCATTCCGGGCAGTATTTT.

The chain couples TRBV6-5 to TRBJ2-7; 10 bases map to TRBD2. Germline V gene lookup returns CDR1 MNHEY and CDR2 SVGAGI. There are 14 residues in the CDR3. The V gene end was trimmed by 5 bases and the J gene end by 1 base; junction bases not matched to a gene: 2. CDR3 region: CASSRTSGSYEQYF. The CDR3 DNA sequence: TGTGCCAGCAGTCGGACTAGCGGATCCTACGAGCAGTACTTC.